These T cell receptor beta chains were read from a single sample in a study of beta chain features in type 1 diabetes. Assay used: immunoSEQ multiplex PCR; TCRdb lists only in-frame clones, some missing. The sample yields 310,000 or so clones, less than 10% seen once. Sequencing was carried out using central memory CD4+ T cells from blood. Source of these receptors: a woman between 18 and 29 years old in good health. The CDR3 runs from the conserved cysteine through the conserved F or W. A D gene is named only where the DNA matches it firmly. Where a row states a size, it is once, few, many or the class of an expanded clone; other rows omit it.

TRBD2 | TRBJ2-1 | TRBV4-2 | few | CASSLSLAGARVVEQFF | TGTGCCAGCAGCCTGTCCCTGGCGGGAGCAAGGGTGGTTGAGCAGTTCTTC
TRBD1 | TRBJ2-7 | TRBV13 | . | CASSLTGATYEQYF | TGTGCCAGCAGCCTGACAGGGGCAACCTACGAGCAGTACTTC
. | TRBJ2-7 | TRBV6-1 | . | CASSRGSFSVEQYF | TGTGCCAGCAGCAGGGGTTCTTTTAGTGTCGAGCAGTACTTC
. | TRBJ1-3 | TRBV7-9 | . | CASSLVASGNTIYF | TGTGCCAGCAGCTTAGTTGCGTCTGGAAACACCATATATTTT
. | TRBJ1-1 | TRBV6-5 | . | CASSYSGGVNTEAFF | TGTGCCAGCAGTTACTCCGGGGGAGTGAACACTGAAGCTTTCTTT
. | TRBJ1-2 | TRBV4-3 | few | CASSQGGGQNYGYTF | TGCGCCAGCAGCCAAGGGGGAGGACAGAACTATGGCTACACCTTC
. | TRBJ2-2 | TRBV5-8 | . | CASSLYHTGELFF | TGTGCCAGCAGCTTATATCACACCGGGGAGCTGTTTTTT
. | TRBJ2-3 | TRBV7-8 | few | CASSLAIGPRGKYF | TGTGCCAGCAGCTTAGCGATAGGCCCAAGGGGAAAGTATTTT
TRBD1 | TRBJ1-5 | TRBV6-5 | few | CASSSTGTGVNQPQHF | TGTGCCAGCAGTTCCACCGGGACAGGGGTAAATCAGCCCCAGCATTTT
. | TRBJ2-4 | TRBV18 | . | CASSPPGHPTGQYF | TGTGCCAGCTCACCACCGGGACACCCCACCGGACAGTACTTC
TRBD2 | TRBJ2-3 | TRBV7-8 | . | CASSPTSGSTDTQYF | TGTGCCAGCAGCCCAACTAGCGGGAGTACAGATACGCAGTATTTT
. | TRBJ2-7 | TRBV29-1 | . | CSVPRENSYEQYF | TGCAGCGTGCCCAGGGAAAATTCCTACGAGCAGTACTTC
TRBD2 | TRBJ2-1 | TRBV28 | many | CASSSPGTSGYNEQFF | TGTGCCAGCAGTTCACCGGGGACTAGCGGCTACAATGAGCAGTTCTTC
. | TRBJ2-7 | TRBV7-9 | . | CASSSAGTYGGEQYF | TGTGCCAGCAGCTCCGCCGGGACCTATGGCGGGGAGCAGTACTTC
TRBD1 | TRBJ2-3 | TRBV2 | . | CASRLDRSSTDTQYF | TGTGCCAGCAGATTGGACAGGAGTAGCACAGATACGCAGTATTTT
TRBD1 | TRBJ2-2 | TRBV6-5 | few | CASSYSNRGSGELFF | TGTGCCAGCAGTTACTCGAACAGGGGTTCCGGGGAGCTGTTTTTT
. | TRBJ1-3 | TRBV4-1 | . | CASSQVGTRVNSGNTIYF | TGCGCCAGCAGCCAAGTTGGGACCAGAGTCAACTCTGGAAACACCATATATTTT
. | TRBJ2-7 | TRBV5-1 | . | CASSSGVYEQYF | TGCGCCAGCAGCTCCGGGGTTTACGAGCAGTACTTC
TRBD1 | TRBJ2-5 | TRBV29-1 | . | CSVVRTGGLETQYF | TGCAGCGTTGTCAGGACAGGGGGCCTTGAGACCCAGTACTTC
TRBD2 | TRBJ2-2 | TRBV7-2 | few | CASSLLAGGMNTGELFF | TGTGCCAGCAGCTTACTAGCGGGAGGGATGAACACCGGGGAGCTGTTTTTT
. | TRBJ2-2 | TRBV5-5 | few | CASRRDSQNTGELFF | TGTGCCAGCAGACGGGACTCCCAGAACACCGGGGAGCTGTTTTTT
. | TRBJ1-4 | TRBV7-9 | few | CASSLGGLSNEKLFF | TGTGCCAGCAGCCTCGGCGGCTTATCGAATGAAAAACTGTTTTTT
. | TRBJ2-6 | TRBV6-5 | many | CASSILGSGANVLTF | TGTGCCAGCTCAATCTTAGGGTCTGGGGCCAACGTCCTGACTTTC
. | TRBJ1-1 | TRBV10-3 | few | CAISPGDALNTEAFF | TGTGCCATCAGTCCCGGGGACGCATTGAACACTGAAGCTTTCTTT
. | TRBJ2-3 | TRBV7-9 | few | CASSTAGFSDTQYF | TGTGCCAGCAGCACCGCAGGGTTTTCAGATACGCAGTATTTT
. | TRBJ2-3 | TRBV7-9 | . | CASSDFGPDTQYF | TGTGCCAGCAGCGACTTTGGGCCAGATACGCAGTATTTT
. | TRBJ1-1 | TRBV4-2 | . | CASSRRGFATEAFF | TGTGCCAGCAGCCGAAGGGGGTTCGCCACTGAAGCTTTCTTT
. | TRBJ2-7 | TRBV18 | . | CASSPATNYEQYF | TGTGCCAGCTCACCGGCTACTAACTACGAGCAGTACTTC
TRBD2 | TRBJ2-7 | TRBV19 | . | CASRTGLAGNYEQYF | TGTGCCAGTAGAACGGGACTAGCGGGTAACTACGAGCAGTACTTC
. | TRBJ1-1 | TRBV6-5 | once | CASSPGGRTEAFF | TGTGCCAGCAGCCCGGGGGGAAGAACTGAAGCTTTCTTT
. | TRBJ2-7 | TRBV2 | few | CASSLEYEQYF | TGTGCCAGCAGCCTTGAATACGAGCAGTACTTC
. | TRBJ2-1 | TRBV6-5 | . | CASSYGTTYNEQFF | TGTGCCAGCAGTTACGGGACAACCTACAATGAGCAGTTCTTC
TRBD1 | TRBJ2-5 | TRBV6-1 | . | CATGQGRQETQYF | TGTGCCACCGGACAGGGGAGACAAGAGACCCAGTACTTC
. | TRBJ1-3 | TRBV19 | few | CASERLSSGNTIYF | TGTGCCAGTGAACGACTAAGCTCTGGAAACACCATATATTTT
. | TRBJ2-1 | TRBV29-1 | . | CSVLYYNEQFF | TGCAGCGTACTGTACTACAATGAGCAGTTCTTC
. | TRBJ2-5 | TRBV19 | . | CASSRTQETQYF | TGTGCCAGTAGTAGGACCCAAGAGACCCAGTACTTC
. | TRBJ2-1 | TRBV18 | . | CASSPKGADNEQFF | TGTGCCAGCTCACCAAAAGGAGCGGACAATGAGCAGTTCTTC
. | TRBJ1-2 | TRBV25-1 | few | CASSEGVGKYTKGYGYTF | TGTGCCAGCAGTGAAGGGGTAGGGAAGTACACTAAGGGCTATGGCTACACCTTC
. | TRBJ1-2 | TRBV19 | few | CASSAGRDVYGYTF | TGTGCCAGTAGTGCCGGACGGGACGTCTATGGCTACACCTTC
. | TRBJ2-1 | TRBV28 | few | CASSFADRGAYNEQFF | TGTGCCAGCAGTTTCGCCGATAGGGGGGCCTACAATGAGCAGTTCTTC